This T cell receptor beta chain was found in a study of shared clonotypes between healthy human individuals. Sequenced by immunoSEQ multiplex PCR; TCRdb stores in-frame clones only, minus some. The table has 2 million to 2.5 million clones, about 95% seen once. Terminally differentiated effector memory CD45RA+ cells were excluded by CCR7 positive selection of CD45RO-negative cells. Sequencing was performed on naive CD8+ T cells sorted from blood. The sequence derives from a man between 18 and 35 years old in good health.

CDR3 bases: TGTGCCAGCAGTGATGTCCTTGACATCTATGGCTACACCTTC. It is translated as CASSDVLDIYGYTF. The gene calls are TRBV2 and TRBJ1-2; D not certain. The germline V and J ends were trimmed by 3 bases and 4 bases, with 12 bases remaining between them. Germline CDR1 is SNHLY and CDR2 is FYNNEI. The CDR3 extends over 14 amino acids.